The 8 T cell receptor beta chains listed next were all sequenced from one sample in a study of blood T cell repertoires in COVID-19. The method was immunoSEQ multiplex PCR; TCRdb's version includes in-frame clones alone and lacks a portion of them. The sample carries around 230,000 clones, roughly four fifths recorded once. The source material was PBMCs or T cells enriched from blood (not recorded which). These receptor sequences come from a man in his forties who had recovered from COVID-19.

This clone was seen more than once but under ten times. The chain recombines TRBV21-1 with TRBJ1-1; the table calls TRBD1, which could not be checked here. TRBV21-1 is a known pseudogene. CDR3 length equals 14 residues. CDR3 amino acids: CATLAAGRTTEAFF. The CDR3 region has the DNA TGTGCCACCTTGGCCGCAGGGCGAACCACTGAAGCTTTCTTT.

CDR3 residues: CSVTTRDRGEQFF. The CDR3 bases are TGCAGCGTTACGACTCGGGACAGGGGGGAGCAGTTCTTC. The chain links TRBV29-1 to TRBJ2-1; 11 bases map to TRBD1. Germline lookup yields CDR1 SQVTM and CDR2 ANQGSEA. CDR3 length: 13 residues. V lost 5 bases and J lost 10; bases outside the gene matches: 7.

The V gene is TRBV10-1, the J gene TRBJ1-1; the match to TRBD1 covers 7 bases. The CDR3 totals 14 residues. Trimming removed 6 bases from V and 2 bases from J; junction bases left unmatched: 6. The germline V gene has CDR1 WNHNN and CDR2 SYGVQD (reference sequence). The CDR3 DNA follows: TGCGCCAGCAGCAGGGACAGTATTAACACTGAAGCTTTCTTT. It translates to CASSRDSINTEAFF.

The chain has TRBV5-4 and TRBJ1-4; tentatively, D is TRBD1 (6 bases). The ends were cut back, 0 bases at V and 7 bases at J, with 13 bases in the middle. Looked up from germline, CDR1 is SGHNT and CDR2 is YYREEE (reference sequence). This CDR3 comprises 15 residues. CDR3 sequence reads: CASSLGGQRGEKLFF. DNA of the CDR3: TGTGCCAGCAGCTTGGGGGGGCAGAGGGGTGAAAAACTGTTTTTT.

This clone was picked up one time. The chain joins TRBV19 to TRBJ2-5; maybe TRBD2 (6 bases). Germline V gene sequence: CDR1 LNHDA, CDR2 SQIVND (reference sequence). V lost 1 base and J lost 1, with 10 bases in between. This CDR3 is 15 amino acids long. DNA for the CDR3: TGTGCCAGTAGTATAGTCGCGGGGCTCCAAGAGACCCAGTACTTC. Translation gives CASSIVAGLQETQYF.

The rearrangement joins TRBV2 to TRBJ1-2; possibly TRBD1 for D (6 bases). Germline CDR1 SNHLY, CDR2 FYNNEI. Trimming stripped 9 bases from V and 5 bases from J, with 19 bases between. The CDR3 contains 14 residues. CDR3 DNA sequence: TGTGCCAGTTTCGTAGGGGGGGCGTTTTATGGCTACACCTTC. Its translation is CASFVGGAFYGYTF.

In nucleotides, the CDR3 is TGCGCCAGCAGCTTAAATACAGCGAACACTGAAGCTTTCTTT. This encodes CASSLNTANTEAFF. V usage is TRBV5-1 and J usage is TRBJ1-1; D gene ambiguous. With 2 bases removed from V and 1 base from J, the gap between germline ends came to 9 bases. The length of the CDR3 is 14 residues. The V gene's germline CDR1 is SGHRS and CDR2 YFSETQ. Together with reference TRBV5-1 and TRBJ1-1, the CDR3 gives the full variable domain: KAGVTQTPRYLIKTRGQQVTLSCSPISGHRSVSWYQQTPGQGLQFLFEYFSETQRNKGNFPGRFSGRQFSNSRSEMNVSTLELGDSALYLCASSLNTANTEAFFGQGTRLTVV.

This sequence joins TRBV5-1 and TRBJ1-1, with 7 positions matching TRBD1. Germline loops: CDR1 SGHRS, CDR2 YFSETQ. The CDR3 runs 15 residues. V lost 0 bases and J lost 4; bases outside the gene matches: 6. The CDR3 DNA sequence: TGCGCCAGCAGCTTGGAGGGGGCCAGGGGCACTGAAGCTTTCTTT. Encoded protein: CASSLEGARGTEAFF.